This TCR beta chain was sequenced during a study of blood T cell repertoires in COVID-19. Study-level background: The origin of the acute and convalescent COVID-19 samples was the United States, Italy and Spain. Sources were T cells, B-cell-depleted T cells, or PBMCs; the material itself was cDNA or gDNA.

The CDR3 has 14 residues. Germline loops: CDR1 MNHEY, CDR2 SVGAGI. The V end lost 7 bases, the J end lost 3 bases, and 15 bases lay between the germline ends. Under the authors' procedure: Reference gene primer amplification gave estimated nucleated cell counts. Only in-frame clones appear in the TCRdb table, and some are missing; sequencing was by immunoSEQ multiplex PCR. D and trimming come from the DNA, and the V and J calls and clone size come from that table. The top ten clones hold approximately 5.7% of a sample with under 300,000 clones, 75% to 85% of them seen once. The clonotype originates from a human donor in a cohort sampled during active COVID-19. Sequencing was carried out using peripheral blood. This chain links TRBV6-5 with TRBJ2-5; tentatively, D is TRBD2 (5 bases). CDR3 in DNA: TGTGCCAGCACCCCCATACCCGGGGAAGAGACCCAGTACTTC. This codes for CASTPIPGEETQYF.